This entry is about one TCR beta chain. The data were obtained in a study of cytomegalovirus exposure and HLA in healthy donors. The PCR had 60 Vbeta and 13 Jbeta primers. Only in-frame clones appear in the TCRdb table, and some are missing; sequencing was by immunoSEQ multiplex PCR. Of 120,000 to 150,000 clones detected, 9.4% appear once; the ten largest clones hold less than 2%. CDR1 MNHNS and CDR2 SASEGT come from the germline V gene. The V end was cut by 4 bases, the J end by 7 bases, with 17 bases between. The CDR3 extends over 15 amino acids. The TCR comes from a male donor in good health and CMV-seronegative. The chain employs TRBV6-1 and TRBJ1-5; D is possibly TRBD1 (5 bases). Sequenced input: PBMCs. The CDR3 DNA reads as TGTGCCAGCAGTGTCGCGGACCGGGGGTTCCAGCCCCAGCATTTT. It is translated as CASSVADRGFQPQHF.